This T cell receptor beta chain was sequenced during a study of cytomegalovirus exposure and HLA in healthy donors. General study results and limits: Rates of TCR association differed by HLA locus in a later analysis, with DRB1 highest and HLA-C lowest. Sequencing likely generated an artifact that appeared as a cluster of highly shared sequence variants. Later analysis identified a missense DCLRE1C variant that was linked to TCR beta V- and J-gene trimming.

The CDR3 covers 15 residues. V was trimmed by 6 bases and J by 0 bases, leaving 13 bases between them. CDR1 SGDLS and CDR2 YYNGEE come from the germline V gene. Primers for the PCR totalled 60 Vbeta and 13 Jbeta. Original methodology: Later work found 74 million or so unique TCR beta chains, with approximately 12 million shared. The repertoire was sequenced with immunoSEQ multiplex PCR; TCRdb's copy has only in-frame clones and lacks some. V, J and clone size derive from that table, while D and trimming were established from the DNA sequence. This table holds 150,000 to 200,000 clones, 68% found once. For this clone: What it binds is not known.

Sequenced: PBMCs. The origin of this receptor is a man under 40 in good health and CMV-seropositive. The chain is built from TRBV9 and TRBJ1-3; D remains ambiguous. CDR3 DNA sequence: TGTGCCAGCAAAGCAGACACCTCCTCTGGAAACACCATATATTTT. This sequence encodes CASKADTSSGNTIYF.